A single T cell receptor beta chain is shown here with its context. This clonotype was seen a few times. No antigen is known for it. The input lacks base qualities; no much larger clone sits a single base away. Instrument on record: Illumina NovaSeq 6000. cDNA libraries for TCRalpha and TCRbeta were prepared by 5'RACE using constant-segment primers, with sample barcodes and unique molecular identifiers added. Trizol reagent was used to extract RNA from every sample. The libraries were amplified in two PCR steps, and the second step added a second sample barcode and Illumina TruSeq adapters. The libraries were sequenced on an Illumina NovaSeq using 2 x 150 bp paired-end reads. The original pipeline was this. With migec v1.2.7, reads were demultiplexed and then collapsed into UMI-guided consensus sequences. Using mixcr v2.1.11, the UMI consensuses were aligned to TRA and TRB V and J templates and assembled into clonotypes. A clonotype was counted as expanded or contracted only if both edgeR and NoisET called the change significant, with noise models trained on biological replicates. For edgeR calls, a false discovery rate-adjusted p below 0.01 and a log2 fold-change threshold of 1 were applied. As an exploratory analysis of dynamics, max-normalized trajectories of the 1000 most abundant clonotypes were examined with PCA combined with hierarchical clustering. Separately sequenced CD4+ and CD8+ repertoires were used to assign the CD4 or CD8 phenotype of responding clones. TCRdb reprocessing: public reads trimmed at Q25 with fastp, clones called with MiXCR, in-frame beta chains kept. Every CDR3 protein is listed once, alongside the most common genes and DNA of its rows. The V and J calls and clone size come from TCRdb's table, not from the authors' own analysis. Within this sample are hundreds of thousands of distinct CDR3 sequences, with around 15% of them counted one time only. The top ten hold around 7.8% of the sample.

Ficoll-Paque density gradient centrifugation was the method used to isolate PBMCs. Relative to germline, V is missing 4 bases and J is missing 1 base, with 6 bases of the junction outside any gene match. In the germline V gene (reference sequence), CDR1 corresponds to SEHNR and CDR2 to FQNEAQ. The CDR3 goes from the cysteine to the phenylalanine over 17 residues. The CDR3 DNA has 51 bases and is translated from base 1. This sample stems from a study of T-cell memory formation after mild COVID-19 (dated by TCRdb to the early 2020s). General notes on the study: TCR sequence clusters from the two donors were largely donor specific. In two donors, T-cell clones that expanded and contracted after mild COVID-19 were followed by sequencing TCRalpha and TCRbeta repertoires longitudinally. The cohort was made up of two young adult volunteers, one female and one male, who were previously healthy. Overall study results and their limits: Contracting CD4+ clones appeared mostly in the CM and EM memory subsets, whereas CD8+ clones were enriched in EMRA. Only two mild cases were covered by the study, and larger cohorts that include severe cases with pre-infection samples were considered necessary. Clones contracting from day 15 to 85 had balanced CD4/CD8 phenotypes, while a second wave expanding from day 15 to 37 was biased towards CD4+. The second-wave clones that peaked on day 37 were not confirmed to be SARS-CoV-2 specific. The detection of some responding clones in pre-infection memory suggests that pre-existing cross-reactive memory T cells joined the SARS-CoV-2 response.

The TCR originated in an adult woman who had mild COVID-19 (a few samples of this study predate the infection). The sample titles of this study are shuffled in the database, so cell type and time point are left out; the donor was told from shared clones. Material: PBMCs or a T cell subset sorted from them (not recorded which). The chain couples TRBV7-9 to TRBJ2-3; the junction holds 12 bases that match TRBD2. The DNA reads as follows: TGTGCCAGCAGCTCACCGAGACTAGCGGGGGGCACAGATACGCAGTATTTT. Translation gives CASSSPRLAGGTDTQYF.